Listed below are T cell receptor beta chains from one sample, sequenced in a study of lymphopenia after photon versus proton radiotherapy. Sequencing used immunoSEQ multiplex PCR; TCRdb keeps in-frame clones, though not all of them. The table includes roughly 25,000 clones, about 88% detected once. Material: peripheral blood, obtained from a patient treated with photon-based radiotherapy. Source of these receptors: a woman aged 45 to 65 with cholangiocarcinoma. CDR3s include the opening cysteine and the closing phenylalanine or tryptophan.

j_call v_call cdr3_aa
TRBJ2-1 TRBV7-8 CASSYMYSSYNEQFF
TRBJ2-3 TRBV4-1 CASSPRTGSTDTQYF
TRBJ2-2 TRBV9 CASSVAVLAGGFISPNTGELFF
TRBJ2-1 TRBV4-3 CASSQDRIYNEQFF
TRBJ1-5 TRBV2 CASSEPDRDSTPRFAQPQHF
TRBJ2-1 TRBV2 CASRVQNEQFF
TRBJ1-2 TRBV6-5 CASSYSEGTTYGYTF
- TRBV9 CASSVGRDSYEQYF
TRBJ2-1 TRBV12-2 CASRLKLGAVSSYNEQFF
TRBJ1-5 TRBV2 CASSGEKEQPQHF
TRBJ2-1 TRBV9 CASSVERGLSYNEQFF
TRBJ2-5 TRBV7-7 CASSLGGTSGETQYF
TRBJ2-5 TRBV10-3 CAISEGQETQYF
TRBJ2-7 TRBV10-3 CAIGWAYEQYF
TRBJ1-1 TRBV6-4 CASSDLARALNTEAFF
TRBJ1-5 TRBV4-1 CASSPLRDSNQPQHF
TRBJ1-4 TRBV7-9 CASSPGTTTNEKLFF
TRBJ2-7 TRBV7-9 CASSWGTSGGRSSYEQYF
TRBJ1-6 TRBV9 CASSAGDTYNSPLHF
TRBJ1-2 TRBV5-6 CASSKGGGLGYTF
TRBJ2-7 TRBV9 CASSPMTGSYEQYF
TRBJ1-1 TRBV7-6 CASSYRQNTEAFF
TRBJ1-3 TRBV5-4 CASSPTGGLSGNTIYF
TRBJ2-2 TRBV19 CASRERLAGALQNTGELFF
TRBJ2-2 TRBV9 CASSTYDRAQRTGELFF
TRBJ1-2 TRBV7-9 CASSMRRTNYGYTF
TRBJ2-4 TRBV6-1 CASTRGQLAKNIQYF
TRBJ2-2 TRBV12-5 CASGPPGGGTGELFF
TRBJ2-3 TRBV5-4 CASNLQGASTDTQYF
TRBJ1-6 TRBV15 CATSRGEMGQLHSPLHF
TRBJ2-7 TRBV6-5 CASSYSSQGQNEQYF
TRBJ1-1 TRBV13 CATGSLNTEAFF
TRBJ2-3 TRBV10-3 CAISGPLSLGVSSTDTQYF
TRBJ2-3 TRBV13 CASSPGTGLSYSTDTQYF
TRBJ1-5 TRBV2 CASSAGQGAQPQHF
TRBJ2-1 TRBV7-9 CASSPRTGSSYNEQFF
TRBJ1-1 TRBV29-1 CSVVRVTEAFF
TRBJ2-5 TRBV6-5 CASSRTGGETQYF
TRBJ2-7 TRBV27 CASSLYGQGDYEQYF
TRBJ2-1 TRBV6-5 CASNGGPHNEQFF
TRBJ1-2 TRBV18 CASSPGQGNYYGYTF
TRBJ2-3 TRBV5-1 CASGLRAGEEDTQYF
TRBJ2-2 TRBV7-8 CASRYRGRGELFF
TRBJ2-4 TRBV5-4 CASSGSGRNIQYF
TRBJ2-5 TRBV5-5 CASSLGLSQETQYF
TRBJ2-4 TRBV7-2 CASSLGPGEYAKNIQYF
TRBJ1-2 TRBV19 CASSLTPDRFYGYTF
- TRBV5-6 CASSLWGAISYEQYF
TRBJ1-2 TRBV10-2 CATGMDRGYGYTF
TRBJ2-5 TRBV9 CASTPQAGGQETQYF